This T cell receptor beta chain was found in a study of blood T cell repertoires in COVID-19. Study-wide context: Some COVID-19 samples were acute and others convalescent; all came from the United States, Italy and Spain. In each case, the material was cDNA or gDNA derived from T cells, B-cell-depleted T cells, or PBMCs.

TCRdb keeps only in-frame clones here, not all; method: immunoSEQ multiplex PCR. The sample contains 55,000 to 75,000 clones, more than 75% of which appear only once. The V gene's germline CDR1 is LGHDT and CDR2 YNNKEL (reference sequence). This CDR3 region has 15 residues. J lost 4 bases, V lost 3 bases, and 3 bases had no gene match. The chain carries TRBV3-1 (or the pseudogene TRBV3-2) and TRBJ2-5; 12 bases align to TRBD2. The sequencing input was peripheral blood. This TCR was recovered from a human donor with active COVID-19. The donor label of this sample is uncertain. The CDR3 DNA reads as TGTGCCAGCAGCCAGACTAGCGGGGGTGGAGAGACCCAGTACTTC. Amino acid sequence: CASSQTSGGGETQYF.